This T cell receptor (beta chain) was identified in a study of post-analysis software for immune sequencing data. Overall study findings and caveats: The five TRBV segments detected at higher frequency in patients than in controls included TRBV5-6, TRBV5-1 and TRBV20-1.

This clonotype has a count of ten or more. Its target is unknown. Prepared TCR beta cDNA libraries contained unique molecular identifiers. Input populations of roughly 0.95 to 10 million T cells gave rise to approximately 480,000 cDNA molecules. Using its own MiXCR run on the PCR reads, TCRdb lists one record per CDR3 protein. The sample shows hundreds of thousands of distinct CDR3 sequences, just over 35% of them seen only once. Deletions cut 7 bases from V and 5 bases from J, with 14 bases between. The CDR3 has 13 amino acids. The germline CDR1 and CDR2 sequences are MNHEY and SVGEGT. The sample taken for sequencing was blood. The source of this sequence is a girl aged 5-17 years with multiple sclerosis. The genes are TRBV6-2 or TRBV6-3 and TRBJ2-5, with TRBD2 as a possible D gene (6 bases). The CDR3 sequence is CASKRAGTETQYF. The CDR3 nucleotides are TGTGCCAGCAAGCGGGCGGGAACGGAGACCCAGTACTTC.